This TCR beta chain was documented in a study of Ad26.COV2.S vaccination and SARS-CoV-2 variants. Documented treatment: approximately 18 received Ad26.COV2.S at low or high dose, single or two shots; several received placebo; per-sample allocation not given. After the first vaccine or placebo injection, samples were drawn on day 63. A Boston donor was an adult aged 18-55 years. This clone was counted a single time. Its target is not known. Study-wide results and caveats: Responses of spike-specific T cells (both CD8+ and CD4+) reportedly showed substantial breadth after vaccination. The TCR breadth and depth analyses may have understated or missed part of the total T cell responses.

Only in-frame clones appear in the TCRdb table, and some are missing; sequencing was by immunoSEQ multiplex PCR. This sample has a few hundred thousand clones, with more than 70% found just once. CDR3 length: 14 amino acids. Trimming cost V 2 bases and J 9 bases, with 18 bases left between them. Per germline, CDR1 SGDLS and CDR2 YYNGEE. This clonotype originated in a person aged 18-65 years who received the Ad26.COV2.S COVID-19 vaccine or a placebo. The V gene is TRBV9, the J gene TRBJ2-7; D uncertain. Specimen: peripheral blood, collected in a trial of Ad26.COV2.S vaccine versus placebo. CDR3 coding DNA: TGTGCCAGCAGCGTTGGGATTAGCCCTAACGCGCAGTACTTC. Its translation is CASSVGISPNAQYF.